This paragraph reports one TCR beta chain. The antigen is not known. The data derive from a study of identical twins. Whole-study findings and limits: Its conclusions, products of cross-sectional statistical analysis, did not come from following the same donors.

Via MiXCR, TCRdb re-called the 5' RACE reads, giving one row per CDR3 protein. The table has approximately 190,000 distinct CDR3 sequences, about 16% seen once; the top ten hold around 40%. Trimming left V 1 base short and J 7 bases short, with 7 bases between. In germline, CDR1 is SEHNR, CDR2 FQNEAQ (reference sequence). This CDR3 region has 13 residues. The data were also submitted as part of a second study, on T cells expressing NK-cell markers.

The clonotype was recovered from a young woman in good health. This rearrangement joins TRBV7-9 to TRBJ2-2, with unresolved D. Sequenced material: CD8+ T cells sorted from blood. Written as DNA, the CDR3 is TGTGCCAGCAGCTTAGTCTTCCACGGGGAGCTGTTTTTT. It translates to CASSLVFHGELFF.